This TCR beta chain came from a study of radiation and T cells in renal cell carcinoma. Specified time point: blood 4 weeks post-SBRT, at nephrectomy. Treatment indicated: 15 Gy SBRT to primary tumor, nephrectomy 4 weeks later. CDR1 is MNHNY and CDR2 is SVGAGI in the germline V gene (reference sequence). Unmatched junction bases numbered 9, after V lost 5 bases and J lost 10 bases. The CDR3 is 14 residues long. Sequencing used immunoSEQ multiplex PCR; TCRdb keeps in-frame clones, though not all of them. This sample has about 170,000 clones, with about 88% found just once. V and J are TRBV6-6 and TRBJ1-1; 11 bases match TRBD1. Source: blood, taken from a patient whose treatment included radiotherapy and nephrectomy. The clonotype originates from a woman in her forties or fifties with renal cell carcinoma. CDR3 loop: CASSQPRGQGAAFF. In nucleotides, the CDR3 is TGTGCCAGCAGTCAGCCCCGAGGACAGGGGGCAGCTTTCTTT.